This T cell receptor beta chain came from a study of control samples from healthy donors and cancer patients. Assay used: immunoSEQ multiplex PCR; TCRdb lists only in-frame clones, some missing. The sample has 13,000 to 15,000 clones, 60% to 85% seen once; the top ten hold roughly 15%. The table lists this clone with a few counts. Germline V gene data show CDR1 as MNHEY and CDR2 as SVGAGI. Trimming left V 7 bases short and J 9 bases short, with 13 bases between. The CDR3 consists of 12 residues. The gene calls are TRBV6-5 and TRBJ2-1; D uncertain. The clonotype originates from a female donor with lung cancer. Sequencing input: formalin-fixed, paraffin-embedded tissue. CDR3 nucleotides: TGTGCCAGCATGTCGCTAGTGGGTGAGCAGTTCTTC. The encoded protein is CASMSLVGEQFF.